Listed below are T cell receptor beta chains from one sample, sequenced in a study of blood T cell repertoires in COVID-19. Sequenced by immunoSEQ multiplex PCR; TCRdb stores in-frame clones only, minus some. The data hold some 250,000 clones, with about 68% observed a single time. Sequencing was done on a sample of peripheral blood. The source of these receptors is a woman over 75 with acute or convalescent COVID-19. Both conserved end residues are part of each CDR3. Fields, in order: J gene, D gene, clone size, V gene, CDR3 DNA, CDR3 protein. D genes are given only for firm matches. Clone size is shown for a subset of rows, as once, few, many or a class of expanded clone.

TRBJ2-1,TRBD2,once,TRBV3-1/TRBV3-2,TGTGCCAGCAGCCAGACTAGCGGGAGATCAAATGAGCAGTTCTTC,CASSQTSGRSNEQFF
TRBJ2-2,.,.,TRBV6-6,TGTGCCAGCAGTTACATGGGGGGATACACCGGGGAGCTGTTTTTT,CASSYMGGYTGELFF
TRBJ1-3,.,.,TRBV18,TGTGCCAGCTCTCCTTACCCTCAGACGCACTCCAGCGCCTTATATTTT,CASSPYPQTHSSALYF
TRBJ2-2,TRBD2,.,TRBV19,TGTGCCAGTAGCAAAAGAGTACCGGGACTAGCGGGGGGGCATACCGGGGAGCTGTTTTTT,CASSKRVPGLAGGHTGELFF
TRBJ2-7,.,.,TRBV10-1,TGCGCCAGCAGTGAGTCCGTACGAGACAGAGCCTACGAGCAGTACTTC,CASSESVRDRAYEQYF
TRBJ2-7,TRBD1,.,TRBV13,TGTGCCAGCAGCTTTAAGCCGGGGACAGGGGGAGTTGGGGAGCAGTACTTC,CASSFKPGTGGVGEQYF
TRBJ1-2,.,many,TRBV7-2,TGTGCCAGCAGCCTGACCGGGACAAAAAACTATGGCTACACCTTC,CASSLTGTKNYGYTF
TRBJ1-3,.,.,TRBV6-5,TGTGCCAGCAGGGCCACAGGGTCACCTGGAAACACCATATATTTT,CASRATGSPGNTIYF
TRBJ2-7,.,.,TRBV6-5,TGTGCCAGCAGTTACTCGACGGGCAGGAGGCACGAGCAGTACTTC,CASSYSTGRRHEQYF
TRBJ2-7,.,.,TRBV9,TGTGCCAGCAGCGGACTACAGGGATACGAGCAGTACTTC,CASSGLQGYEQYF
TRBJ1-2,.,.,TRBV5-1,TGCGCCAGCAGCTTGGCGGGGATAGGTGGAGGCTACACCTTC,CASSLAGIGGGYTF
TRBJ1-2,.,many,TRBV4-1,TGCGCCAGCAGCCAGGTGGGGGGAAATGGCTACACCTTC,CASSQVGGNGYTF
TRBJ1-5,TRBD1,.,TRBV29-1,TGCAGCGTGATAGACAGGGGCAAACAGCCCCAGCATTTT,CSVIDRGKQPQHF
TRBJ2-1,TRBD2,.,TRBV20-1,TGCAGTGCTAGTGGGCGGGGGGCCGTTTCCTACAATGAGCAGTTCTTC,CSASGRGAVSYNEQFF
TRBJ1-4,.,once,TRBV6-5,TGTGCCAGCAGAGCAGGGTCAACTAATGAAAAACTGTTTTTT,CASRAGSTNEKLFF
TRBJ1-4,TRBD1,.,TRBV3-1/TRBV3-2,TGTGCCAGCAGCCACCGACAGGGGGCTAATGAAAAACTGTTTTTT,CASSHRQGANEKLFF
TRBJ1-6,.,.,TRBV6-2/TRBV6-3,TGTGCCAGCAGTAGAGGAGGGGTCTATAATTCACCCCTCCACTTT,CASSRGGVYNSPLHF
TRBJ1-3,.,.,TRBV9,TGTGCCAGCAGCGTCGGACATAGCTCTGGAAACACCATATATTTT,CASSVGHSSGNTIYF
TRBJ1-1,TRBD1,.,TRBV6-2/TRBV6-3,TGTGCCAGCAGCCGGACAGGGATAAACACTGAAGCTTTCTTT,CASSRTGINTEAFF
TRBJ2-3,TRBD1,few,TRBV5-1,TGCGCCAGCAGCCGAAACCCGGGACAGCCAATTACTAGCACAGATACGCAGTATTTT,CASSRNPGQPITSTDTQYF
TRBJ2-7,TRBD2,once,TRBV5-1,TGCGCCAGCAGCTTGGGGTCTAGCGGGGGAGGTTACGAGCAGTACTTC,CASSLGSSGGGYEQYF
TRBJ2-1,.,.,TRBV4-1,TGCGCCAGCAGCCTGGAGCGAGAGCAGTTCTTC,CASSLEREQFF
TRBJ1-1,.,.,TRBV18,TGTGCCAGCTCACCGGAGAACAGACAGGATACTGAAGCTTTCTTT,CASSPENRQDTEAFF
TRBJ1-5,.,once,TRBV11-2,TGTGCCAGCAGCTTAGCACTTCGTCAGCCCCAGCATTTT,CASSLALRQPQHF
TRBJ2-3,.,few,TRBV7-2,TGTGCCAGCAGCTTAGTTCGGGGGTGGGTAGATACGCAGTATTTT,CASSLVRGWVDTQYF
TRBJ2-2,TRBD1,.,TRBV2,TGTGCCAGCAGTGAAACAGGGGGCACCGGGGAGCTGTTTTTT,CASSETGGTGELFF
TRBJ2-7,TRBD2,.,TRBV27,TGTGCCAGCAGTCGGTCAGCGGGAGCTTCCTACGAGCAGTACTTC,CASSRSAGASYEQYF
TRBJ1-1,TRBD1,few,TRBV13,TGTGCCAGCAGCTCAAGGGACAGGGGGCGCTTAATTCCCACTGAAGCTTTCTTT,CASSSRDRGRLIPTEAFF
TRBJ2-7,.,.,TRBV7-9,TGTGCCAGCAGCTTATCCACATGGTACACTAATGTGGACGAGCAGTACTTC,CASSLSTWYTNVDEQYF
TRBJ2-2,TRBD1,.,TRBV3-1/TRBV3-2,TGTGCCAGCAGGAGGGACAGAAACACCGGGGAGCTGTTTTTT,CASRRDRNTGELFF
TRBJ2-7,TRBD2,.,TRBV4-2,TGTGCCAGCAGCCGGTCGACTAGCGGGAACTACGAGCAGTACTTC,CASSRSTSGNYEQYF
TRBJ1-6,TRBD1,.,TRBV5-4,TGTGCCACCCGGGACAGGGGGACCAAAAATTCACCCCTCCACTTT,CATRDRGTKNSPLHF
TRBJ2-1,TRBD2,.,TRBV10-2,TGCGCCAGCACTCCGCGGGAGTGGGGCAATGAGCAGTTCTTC,CASTPREWGNEQFF
TRBJ1-2,TRBD1,.,TRBV4-1,TGCGCCAGCAGCCAAGCACCTACCGGGACAGCAGTAAGAGGCTATGGCTACACCTTC,CASSQAPTGTAVRGYGYTF
TRBJ2-3,TRBD1,.,TRBV19,TGTGCCAGTAGTACACAGGGGGCAGGGGTTACGCAGTATTTT,CASSTQGAGVTQYF
TRBJ2-1,TRBD1,.,TRBV19,TGTGCCACCTCACGGGGACAGGGATACAATGAGCAGTTCTTC,CATSRGQGYNEQFF
TRBJ2-7,TRBD2,.,TRBV7-9,TGTGCCAGCAGCTTGGAACTAGCGGGGGCCTCCTACGAGCAGTACTTC,CASSLELAGASYEQYF
TRBJ2-3,TRBD2,few,TRBV20-1,TGCAGTGCTAGTCACGTGCGCGGGGGGGCCGTGGCAGATACGCAGTATTTT,CSASHVRGGAVADTQYF
TRBJ1-2,TRBD1,.,TRBV19,TGTGCCAGTAGTACCCACGGGACAGCAATCTATGGCTACACCTTC,CASSTHGTAIYGYTF
TRBJ2-3,TRBD2,.,TRBV5-1,TGCGCCAGCAGCTCCCTCCCCACTAGCGGGGGGGGGAGGACAGATACGCAGTATTTT,CASSSLPTSGGGRTDTQYF